The clone carrying this T cell receptor beta chain has only a few counts. This CDR3 contains 12 residues. CDR1 LGHDT and CDR2 YNNKEL come from the germline V gene (reference sequence). V lost 3 bases and J 5 bases, leaving 4 bases between the germline ends. These data come from a study of T cell responses to AZD1222 COVID-19 vaccine. This table comes from immunoSEQ multiplex PCR, and its TCRdb copy is limited to in-frame clones, with some not included. The sample consists of 100,000 to 150,000 clones, 92% of them appearing once. The chain joins TRBV3-1 (or the pseudogene TRBV3-2) to TRBJ2-2; D is unresolved. This sequence was found in an adult in good health. The sequenced sample was peripheral blood, obtained on day 0 of AZD1222 vaccination. CDR3 amino acids: CASSHATGELFF. In DNA, the CDR3 is TGTGCCAGCAGCCACGCAACCGGGGAGCTGTTTTTT.